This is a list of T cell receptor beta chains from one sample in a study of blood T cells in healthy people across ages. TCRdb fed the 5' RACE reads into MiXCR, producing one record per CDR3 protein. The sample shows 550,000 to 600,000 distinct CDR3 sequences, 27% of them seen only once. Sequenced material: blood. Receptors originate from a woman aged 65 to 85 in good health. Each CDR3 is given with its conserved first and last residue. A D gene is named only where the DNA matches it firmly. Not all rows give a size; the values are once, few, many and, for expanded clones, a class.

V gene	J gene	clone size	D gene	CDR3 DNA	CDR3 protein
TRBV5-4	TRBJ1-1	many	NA	TGTGCCAGCAGCCGTGGCTCGAACACTGAAGCTTTCTTT	CASSRGSNTEAFF
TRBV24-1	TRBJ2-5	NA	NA	TGTGCCACCAGTGATTTGCGAGGTATAGGGACCCAGTACTTC	CATSDLRGIGTQYF
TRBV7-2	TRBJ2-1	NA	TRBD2	TGTGCCAGCAGCCTCCGACTAGCGGGTAACTACAATGAGCAGTTCTTC	CASSLRLAGNYNEQFF
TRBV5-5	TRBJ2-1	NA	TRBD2	TGTGCCAGCAGTCGGGGGGGCAACAATGAGCAGTTCTTC	CASSRGGNNEQFF
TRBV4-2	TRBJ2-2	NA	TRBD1	TGTGCCAGCAGCCCAGGGACCGGGACAGGGGCGAACACCGGGGAGCTGTTTTTT	CASSPGTGTGANTGELFF
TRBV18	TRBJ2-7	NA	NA	TGTGCCAGCTCACCACCGGCCAGCTCCTACGAGCAGTACTTC	CASSPPASSYEQYF
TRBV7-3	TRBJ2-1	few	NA	TGTGCCAGCAGCTTTAGCGCTAGCTACAATGAGCAGCTCTTC	CASSFSASYNEQLF
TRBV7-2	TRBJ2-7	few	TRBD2	TGTGCCAGCAGCCGGGTTAGCGGGGGGGCCTACGAGCAGTACTTC	CASSRVSGGAYEQYF
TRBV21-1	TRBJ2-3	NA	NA	TGTGCCAGCACACAACGGCAGCCTAGCACAGATACGCAGTATTTT	CASTQRQPSTDTQYF
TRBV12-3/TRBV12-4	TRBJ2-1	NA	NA	TGTGCCAGCAGTTTAATTATCGGGCCCGGGGCAGGGGAAGTGGAGGAGCAGTTCTTC	CASSLIIGPGAGEVEEQFF
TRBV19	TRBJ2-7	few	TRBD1	TGTGCCAGTTCCAAGGACAGGACCTACGAGCAGTACTTC	CASSKDRTYEQYF
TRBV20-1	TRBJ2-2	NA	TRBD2	TGCAGTGCTCGCAACGGGGGGTCGAACACCGGGGAGCTGTTTTTT	CSARNGGSNTGELFF
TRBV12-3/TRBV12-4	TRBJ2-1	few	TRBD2	TGTGCCAGCAGTATTCCCCTTAGCGGGGGGGCCGGTGAGCAGTTCTTC	CASSIPLSGGAGEQFF
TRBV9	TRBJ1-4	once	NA	TGTGCCAGCAGCTTGGGAGGTCAGGGGCACAATGAAAAACTGTTTTTT	CASSLGGQGHNEKLFF
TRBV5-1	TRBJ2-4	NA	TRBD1	TGCGCCAGCAGCTTGATGGGCAGGGGGCAAAACATTCAGTACTTC	CASSLMGRGQNIQYF
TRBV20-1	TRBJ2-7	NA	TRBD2	TGCAGTGCTAGTGCCGACGGACTAGCGGGAGCTGAGCAGTACTTC	CSASADGLAGAEQYF
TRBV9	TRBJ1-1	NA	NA	TGTGCCAGCAGCGGCTCGGATCGGGGCGGTGGGACTGAAGCTTTCTTT	CASSGSDRGGGTEAFF
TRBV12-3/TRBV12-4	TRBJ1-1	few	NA	TGTGCCAGCAGTTTTAACAGGAAAAACACTGAAGCTTTCTTT	CASSFNRKNTEAFF
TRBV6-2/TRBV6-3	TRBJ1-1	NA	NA	TGTGCCAGCAGTTACTCGACAGTAGGGGGGCGCACTGAAGCTTTCTTT	CASSYSTVGGRTEAFF
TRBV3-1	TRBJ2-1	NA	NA	TGTGCCAGCAGCCACCCTTGGGAAAACAATGAGCAGTTCTTC	CASSHPWENNEQFF
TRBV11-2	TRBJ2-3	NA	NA	TGTGCCAGCAGCTTATTGGGGCTCCCCGTCGATACGCAGTATTTT	CASSLLGLPVDTQYF
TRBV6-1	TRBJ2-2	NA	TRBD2	TGTGCCAGCATCTCAAGGACTAGCGGGGGCACCGGGGAGCTGTTTTTT	CASISRTSGGTGELFF
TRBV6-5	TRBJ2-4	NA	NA	TGTGCCAGCAGTTATACGCTAATCGCCTTCAATCTAGCCAAAAACATTCAGTACTTC	CASSYTLIAFNLAKNIQYF
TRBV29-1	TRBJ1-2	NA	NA	TGCAGCGTTGAAACAGGTCGCGCTGGCTACACCTTC	CSVETGRAGYTF
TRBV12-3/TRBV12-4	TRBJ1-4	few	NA	TGTGCCAGCAGTCCCTTGGCAGGGGCTAATGAAAAACTGTTTTTT	CASSPLAGANEKLFF
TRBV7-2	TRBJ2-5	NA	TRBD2	TGTGCCAGCAGCTTAAGGCCTAGCGGGGGGCTTTCGCAAGAGACCCAGTACTTC	CASSLRPSGGLSQETQYF
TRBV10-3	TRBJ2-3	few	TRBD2	TGTGCCATCAGTGGTACTAGCGGGGCCACAGATACGCAGTATTTT	CAISGTSGATDTQYF
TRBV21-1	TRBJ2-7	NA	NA	TGTGCCAGCAGCAAAGTGAAAAGACGGTGGTGCAGGAGCTCCTACGAGCAGTACTTC	CASSKVKRRWCRSSYEQYF
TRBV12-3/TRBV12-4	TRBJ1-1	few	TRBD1	TGTGCCAGCGGGGGGGCAGGGGGGATGAACACTGAAGCTTTCTTT	CASGGAGGMNTEAFF
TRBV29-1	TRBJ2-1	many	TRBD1	TGCAGTTATCAGGGGGTGAGCTCCTACAATGAGCAGTTCTTC	CSYQGVSSYNEQFF
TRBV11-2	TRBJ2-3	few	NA	TGTGCCAGCAGAGGTCTTATCAGCACAGATACGCAGTATTTT	CASRGLISTDTQYF
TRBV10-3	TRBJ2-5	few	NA	TGTGCCATCAGAGCATGGGGGATCCAAGAGACCCAGTACTTC	CAIRAWGIQETQYF
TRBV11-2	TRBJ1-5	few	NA	TGTGCCAGCAGCCCGGACATCAATCAGCCCCAGCATTTT	CASSPDINQPQHF
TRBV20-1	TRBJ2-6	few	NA	TGCAGTGCTCCGGGGGGCGCGAGCTCTGGGGCCAACGTCCTGACTTTC	CSAPGGASSGANVLTF
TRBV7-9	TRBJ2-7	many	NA	TGTGCCAGCAGCTTAACAATCTACGAGCAGTACTTC	CASSLTIYEQYF
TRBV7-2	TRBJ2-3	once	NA	TGTGCCAGCAGCTTAGGTAGCGGGCAGTATTTT	CASSLGSGQYF